This T cell receptor beta chain comes out of a study of CD8+ T cells in alopecia areata (dated by TCRdb to 2017 to 2018). Notes on the research overall: High-throughput TCRbeta sequencing was used to examine T cell clonal expansion in alopecia areata in both the C3H/HeJ mouse model and human patients. On the human side, TCRbeta sequencing was run on scalp tissue and on sorted CD4+ and CD8+ peripheral blood T cells from healthy controls and from alopecia areata patients with either patchy or totalis/universalis disease. Scalp clonality was compared among normal scalp (n=4), patchy alopecia areata scalp (n=8), and alopecia totalis/universalis scalp (n=8). RNA came from the PAXgene miRNA kit for fixed scalp, the miRNeasy kit for PBMCs, and the RNeasy kit for mouse skin. immunoSEQ multiplex PCR using 35 Vbeta forward primers and 13 Jbeta reverse primers was used to amplify TCRbeta CDR3 regions.

Library construction relied on the immunoSEQ multiplex PCR assay. To provide template for TCR sequencing, every sample had RNA extracted and reverse transcribed into cDNA. SuperScript III was used to make first-strand cDNA, primed with a 2:1 mix of oligo-dT and random hexamers. Amplification bias was assessed with a synthetic immune receptor repertoire, and residual bias was removed computationally. As for how the authors treated the data: After raw reads were preprocessed to remove errors, the CDR3 was defined following IMGT conventions as running from the conserved cysteine to phenylalanine. Clonality was calculated as 1 minus Shannon entropy normalized by log2 of the number of productive unique TCRs. Scalp TCRbeta sequences were cross-referenced with sorted blood CD4 and CD8 repertoires so that the CD4 or CD8 identity of scalp clones could be inferred. TCRdb limited this immuneACCESS table to in-frame rearrangements with V and J called. A share of clones is missing; checked studies link under half to unresolved V genes, and the rest is unexplained. From that table come the V and J calls and clone size; the DNA was used to work out D and trimming. The sample table contains about 120,000 clones; only one count was recorded for roughly two thirds of them. The ten largest clones capture approximately 2.6% of the sample.

General study outcomes and caveats: Resident alphabeta T cells in normal human skin are also sequenced, complicating scalp TCR repertoire analysis, unlike mouse skin dominated by gammadelta T cells. Compared with normal scalp, lesional scalp, particularly in alopecia totalis/universalis, had higher clonality and more expanded CD8+ clones, which suggests antigenic drive. TCR sequences shared between patients were less clear than in mice, possibly partly because of HLA diversity in the patient population.

After PBMCs were isolated by density centrifugation and stained for CD3, CD4 and CD8, a FACSAria was used to sort CD4+ and CD8+ T cells. Unaffected controls provided scalp biopsies and blood samples. In the case of this clone: Which antigen it targets is not known. No base quality values were provided; no much bigger clone lies one nucleotide off.

CDR1 and CDR2 (SQVTM, ANQGSEA) derive from the germline V gene. From V the trimming removes 4 bases and from J it removes 3 bases, while the gene matches leave 3 bases of the junction unaccounted for. The CDR3, from cysteine to phenylalanine, totals 12 residues. This entry keeps only the CDR3 DNA: 36 bases, framed from base 1. This TCR was recovered from a human donor in good health. The sequence links TRBV29-1 to TRBJ2-7, with 7 central nucleotides matching TRBD1. Material for sequencing was CD4+ T cells sorted from blood. The base sequence is TGCAGCGTTGGACAGGGTTTCTACGAGCAGTACTTC. Its coded protein is CSVGQGFYEQYF.